This entry concerns a single T cell receptor beta chain. The table lists this clone with a count of one. Its antigen is currently not known. No base quality values were provided; no much bigger clone lies one nucleotide off. These data belong to a study of lymphopenia after photon versus proton radiotherapy (dated by TCRdb to about 2019). As for the study more broadly: The immunological effects of photon versus proton radiation therapy were compared in patients with gastrointestinal tumors who developed high-grade lymphopenia. The cohort included under 25 patients with gastrointestinal tumors who developed lymphopenia after receiving either photon or proton therapy. The goal of the study was to describe how the two radiation modalities differ in their effects on the immune system.

Results the study describes overall, beyond this receptor: After the lymphocyte count nadir, photon-treated repertoires showed oligoclonal expansion, especially of CD8+ Temra cells, which drove the drop in diversity. The survival association was assessed only in patients who died, and the authors presented better survival with proton therapy as a possibility rather than a demonstrated result. Relative stability during treatment was observed in proton-treated patients, whereas loss of naive T cells and TCR diversity and gain of effector/memory populations were observed in photon-treated patients. Across the cohort, an inverse correlation was found between a larger post-nadir drop in TCR diversity and overall survival time among patients who died.

CDR3 length: 17 amino acids, cysteine to phenylalanine. The only DNA kept is the CDR3, 51 bases in frame from the first base. CDR1 and CDR2, per the germline V gene (reference sequence), are SEHNR and FQNEAQ. Relative to germline, V is missing 6 bases and J is missing 2 bases, with 15 bases of the junction outside any gene match. Receptor libraries were prepared by the immunoSEQ multiplex PCR assay. Alongside multiparametric flow cytometry, deep sequencing of rearranged TCR beta loci was used to profile the T cell repertoires. Held by TCRdb, this immuneACCESS table contains in-frame sequences only and omits some clones. Under half of the omission traces to an unresolved V gene where checked; the cause of the rest is unknown. For this sample there are over 20,000 clones; 80% to 90% appear just once. The biggest ten clones account for around 10% of the sample.

This chain joins TRBV7-9 to TRBJ1-1, and TRBD1 matches 7 of the central bases. This clonotype was sampled from a man at least 80 years old with esophageal cancer. The specimen comprised peripheral blood, sampled from a patient treated with proton-based radiotherapy. The bases are TGTGCCAGCAGGGGGGACAGACCAGTTCTAGGAAACACTGAAGCTTTCTTT. Its translation is CASRGDRPVLGNTEAFF.